This T cell receptor beta chain was observed in a study of blood T cell repertoires in COVID-19. Overall study context: Material from acute and convalescent COVID-19 was sourced from the United States, Italy and Spain. T cells, B-cell-depleted T cells, or PBMCs provided the cDNA or gDNA that served as material.

Original processing methods: Estimates of nucleated cell counts were drawn from the amplification of reference gene primers. Repertoires were generated with immunoSEQ multiplex PCR, while TCRdb's copy carries only in-frame clones and drops some. V, J and clone size are those of that table, while D and trimming were read from the DNA. This table has under 200,000 clones, roughly 80% appearing once. The CDR3 is 13 residues long. From germline, CDR1 is LNHDA and CDR2 SQIVND (reference sequence). Trimming cost V 5 bases and J 7 bases; bases outside gene matches: 4. Seattle's cohort entered during active infection and was followed longitudinally.

Material: peripheral blood. The V and J genes are TRBV19 and TRBJ1-5; 8 positions agree with TRBD1. This receptor was taken from a woman of 80 years or more with COVID-19, enrolled during active disease. CDR3 residues: CASSLDREQPQHF. CDR3 nucleotides: TGTGCCAGTAGTCTGGACAGGGAACAGCCCCAGCATTTT.